A single TCR beta chain is shown here with its context. The Seattle patients joined while their infection was active and were tracked longitudinally afterward. J lost 5 bases, V lost 5 bases, and 4 bases had no gene match. The CDR3 contains 14 residues. Germline V gene lookup returns CDR1 MNHEY and CDR2 SVGAGI. The sample originates from a study of blood T cell repertoires in COVID-19. For the study at large: Samples of COVID-19 (acute and convalescent) were obtained from the United States, Italy and Spain. Nucleic acid was either cDNA or gDNA, and it came from T cells, B-cell-depleted T cells, or PBMCs.

Under the authors' procedure: Reference gene primer amplification in the assay estimated nucleated cell counts. TCRdb's copy holds only in-frame clones and misses some; the assay was immunoSEQ multiplex PCR. V, J and clone size derive from that table, while D and trimming were established from the DNA sequence. The table lists about 220,000 clones, approximately 85% of them singletons. The genes are TRBV6-5 and TRBJ1-4; the match to TRBD1 covers 8 bases. The receptor comes from a woman in her 70s with COVID-19, enrolled during active disease. The specimen was peripheral blood. CDR3 nucleotides: TGTGCCAGCAGTATGGACAGGGTGAATGAAAAACTGTTTTTT. Translated, it gives CASSMDRVNEKLFF.